This TCR beta chain was obtained from a study of cytomegalovirus exposure and HLA in healthy donors. As for the study in general: An earlier analysis found some 100 million unique TCR beta sequences from about 179 million T cells. Study findings and constraints: It was around 160 TCR beta chains that were listed as cytomegalovirus-associated. Sequencing likely caused a cluster of highly shared sequence variants.

The V end was cut by 5 bases, the J end by 0 bases, with 11 bases between. The CDR3 spans 15 residues. CDR1 and CDR2 from the germline V gene are SEHNR and FQNEAQ (reference sequence). In the PCR, 60 Vbeta and 13 Jbeta primers were used. Sequencing used immunoSEQ multiplex PCR; TCRdb keeps in-frame clones, though not all of them. Of about 300,000 clones listed, roughly 89% were seen once; the top ten hold approximately 4.3%. Regarding this clone: Its antigen is undetermined.

What was sequenced was PBMCs. The receptor comes from a middle-aged man in good health and CMV-seropositive. The chain recombines TRBV7-9 with TRBJ1-3; no definite D call. The CDR3 here is CASSPGDISGNTIYF. For the CDR3, the DNA is TGTGCCAGCAGCCCTGGAGATATCTCTGGAAACACCATATATTTT.